Listed here is a single T cell receptor (beta chain). In the original processing: Reference gene primer amplification yielded estimated nucleated cell counts. Clones were sequenced by immunoSEQ multiplex PCR, and TCRdb holds only the in-frame ones, with some missing. The DNA gave D and trimming, while V, J and clone size come from that table. The table records more than 200,000 clones, more than 70% of them present only once. These data originate in a study of blood T cell repertoires in COVID-19. Trimming removed 5 bases from V and 7 bases from J; junction bases left unmatched: 8. The CDR3 covers 15 residues. The germline CDR1 and CDR2 sequences are SGHVS and FQNEAQ. Participants were aged roughly 18 to 100 years from 20 to 30 US areas. Cohort placement rested on clinical history that participants reported themselves.

Material: PBMCs or T cells enriched from blood (not recorded which). The rearrangement links TRBV7-8 to TRBJ1-4, with 9 bases fitting TRBD1. This TCR was sampled from a man younger than 45 with acute COVID-19. The CDR3 reads CASSRGTGLGEKLFF. In nucleotides, the CDR3 is TGTGCCAGCAGCCGAGGGACAGGGCTCGGTGAAAAACTGTTTTTT.